This T cell receptor beta chain is drawn from a study of T cells expressing NK-cell markers. Regarding the study as a whole: About six donors carried dominant NKG2C+ clonotypes that made up roughly 1.0-7.5% of their CD8+ T cells.

CDR3 length: 15 residues. Production of TCR beta cDNA relied on 5'RACE template switching with UMIs. Following a re-call of the 5' RACE reads, TCRdb has one entry per CDR3 protein and lacks DNA. The sample's table shows a few hundred thousand distinct CDR3 sequences. Concerning this clonotype itself: Its antigen is undetermined.

The source is a man aged 18-75 years in good health. The chain recombines TRBV12-3 or TRBV12-4 with TRBJ2-1; TCRdb's assignment of TRBD2 cannot be checked, as there is no DNA. The sequenced material came from blood T cells: a sorted CD56 or NKG2C T cell subset, CD4+ or CD8+ T cells, or bulk PBMC T cells (not recorded which). This CDR3 reads CASTSSRDSPDEQFF.